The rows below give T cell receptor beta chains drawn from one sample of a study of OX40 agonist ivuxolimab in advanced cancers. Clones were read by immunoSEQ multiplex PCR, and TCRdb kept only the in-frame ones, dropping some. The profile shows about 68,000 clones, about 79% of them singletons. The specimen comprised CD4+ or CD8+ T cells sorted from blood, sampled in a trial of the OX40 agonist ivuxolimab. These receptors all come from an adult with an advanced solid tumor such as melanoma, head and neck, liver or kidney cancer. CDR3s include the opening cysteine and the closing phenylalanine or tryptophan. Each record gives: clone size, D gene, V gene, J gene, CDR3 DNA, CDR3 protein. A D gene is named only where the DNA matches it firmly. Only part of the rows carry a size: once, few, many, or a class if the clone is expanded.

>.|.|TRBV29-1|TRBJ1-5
TGCAGCGCCAGGGACAATTTCAATCAGCCCCAGCATTTT
CSARDNFNQPQHF
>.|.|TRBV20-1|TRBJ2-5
TGCAGTGCTAGACACCAAGAGACCCAGTACTTC
CSARHQETQYF
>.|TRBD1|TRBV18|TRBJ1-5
TGTGCCAGCTCACCATTGGGAGGACAGGGGAATTATCAGCCCCAGCATTTT
CASSPLGGQGNYQPQHF
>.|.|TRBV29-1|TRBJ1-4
TGCAGCGTAAGAGGACAGATTAATGAAAAACTGTTTTTT
CSVRGQINEKLFF
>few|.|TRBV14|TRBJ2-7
TGTGCCAGCAGCCAAGATAGGGCAGGGAGCTCCTACGAGCAGTACTTC
CASSQDRAGSSYEQYF
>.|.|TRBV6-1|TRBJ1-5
TGTGCCAGCAGTCAGGGGCGCGATCAGCCCCAGCATTTT
CASSQGRDQPQHF
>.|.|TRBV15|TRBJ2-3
TGTGCCACCAGCAGAGATAAAGGGCAGGCATTTAGCACAGATACGCAGTATTTT
CATSRDKGQAFSTDTQYF
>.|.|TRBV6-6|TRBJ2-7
TGTGCCAGCGCGAAAAACAGGGAAAGCGAGCAGTACTTC
CASAKNRESEQYF
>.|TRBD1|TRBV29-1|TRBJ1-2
TGCAGCGTTGCCCGGGACAGGGGGTTTTATGGCTACACCTTC
CSVARDRGFYGYTF
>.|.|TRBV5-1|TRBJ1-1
TGCGCCAGCAGCCTTGCCGGTCGGAACACTGAAGCTTTCTTT
CASSLAGRNTEAFF
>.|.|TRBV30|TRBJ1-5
TGTGCCTGGAGTGTTCCGGGTGGCCAGCCCCAGCATTTT
CAWSVPGGQPQHF
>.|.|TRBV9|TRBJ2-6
TGTGCCAGCAGCGTCTCTCAAGGGGGGGACTCTGGGGCCAACGTCCTGACTTTC
CASSVSQGGDSGANVLTF
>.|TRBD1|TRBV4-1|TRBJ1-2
TGCGCCAGCAGCCAAGACGGGACAGGGGATGGCTACACCTTC
CASSQDGTGDGYTF
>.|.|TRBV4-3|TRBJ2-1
TGCGCCAGCAGCCAAGAAGACTACGTTTCTGAGCAGTTCTTC
CASSQEDYVSEQFF
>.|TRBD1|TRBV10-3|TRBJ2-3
TGTGCCACCTCAGGGGGAGTCACAGATACGCAGTATTTT
CATSGGVTDTQYF
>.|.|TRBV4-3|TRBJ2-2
TGCGCCAGCAGCCAAGATGGGACAAACCACCGGGAGCTGTTTTTT
CASSQDGTNHRELFF
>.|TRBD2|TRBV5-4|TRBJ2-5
TGTGCCAGCAGCTTGGAGCGGGAGGGGTGGGAGACCCAGTACTTC
CASSLEREGWETQYF
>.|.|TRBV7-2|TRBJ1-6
TGTGCCAGCAGCCGGGGGACGCAGAGGCCCCTCCACTTT
CASSRGTQRPLHF
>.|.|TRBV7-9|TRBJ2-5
TGTGCCAGCAGCTCCGGGGACCTACAGTACCAAGAGACCCAGTACTTC
CASSSGDLQYQETQYF
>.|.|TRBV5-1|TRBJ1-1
TGCGCCAGCAGTCTCGGACCCCCGAACACTGAAGCTTTCTTT
CASSLGPPNTEAFF
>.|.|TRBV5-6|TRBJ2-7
TGTGCCAGCAGCTTGGCGGCGGATGGCGAGCAGTACTTC
CASSLAADGEQYF
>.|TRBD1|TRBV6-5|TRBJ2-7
TGTGCCAGCATGAAGGGACAGGGACGATACGAGCAGTACTTC
CASMKGQGRYEQYF
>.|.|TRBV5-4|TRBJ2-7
TGTGCCAGCAGCAGTGTTCGGGACTCGGATTACGAGCAGTACTTC
CASSSVRDSDYEQYF
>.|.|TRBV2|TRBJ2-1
TGTGCCAGCAGTGTTCTTAGCGGAAATGAGCAGTTCTTC
CASSVLSGNEQFF
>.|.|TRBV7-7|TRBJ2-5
TGTGCTAGCAGCTTAGGGGGACTACAAGAGACCCAGTACTTC
CASSLGGLQETQYF
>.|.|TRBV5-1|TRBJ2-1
TGCGCCAGCAGCCCAGGGGCTTCTACAGCGGATGAGCAGTTCTTC
CASSPGASTADEQFF
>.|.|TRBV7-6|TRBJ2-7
TGTGCCAGCAGCTCCGCCCAGGGGGGTCACGAGCAGTACTTC
CASSSAQGGHEQYF
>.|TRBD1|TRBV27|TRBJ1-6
TGTGCCAGCAGTTGGGGACAGACGACCGACCATAATTCACCCCTCCACTTT
CASSWGQTTDHNSPLHF
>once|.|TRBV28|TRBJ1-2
TGTGCCAGCGGAAGTACAGGTTCCTATCGCTACACCTTC
CASGSTGSYRYTF
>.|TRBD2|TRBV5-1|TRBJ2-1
TGCGCCAGCAGCCCGGACGGGGAGGGAGGGCAGTTCTTC
CASSPDGEGGQFF
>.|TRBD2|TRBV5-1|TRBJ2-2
TGCGCCAGCAGCCTACGAGAAGGCGGGAGTGGCACCGGGGAGCTGTTTTTT
CASSLREGGSGTGELFF
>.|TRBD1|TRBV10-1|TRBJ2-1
TGCGCCAGCAGCCAGCAGAGGGGACAGGGTCCCTACAATGAGCAGTTCTTC
CASSQQRGQGPYNEQFF